Below, one TCR beta chain is given with its context. Its antigen specificity is not known. Within one base of it there is no much larger clone, and no base qualities were kept. This specimen comes from a study of cytomegalovirus exposure and HLA in healthy donors (dated 2017 in TCRdb). Context from the whole study: In an earlier analysis of several hundred of the donors, approximately 300 Gb of sequence data and 90 million to 120 million unique TCR beta sequences from roughly 190 million T cells were reported. About 330 gigabases of sequencing data and around 80 million unique TCR sequences made up an early release that covered several hundred HLA-typed donors. Of the approximately 400 genotyped donors, 81% were placed in the genetic ancestry cluster associated with self-reported Caucasian donors. The study was designed to test whether signatures of past pathogen exposure could be identified by cataloging public T cell receptors. The study used immunosequencing to profile the T cell repertoires of hundreds of subjects and linked those repertoires to cytomegalovirus serostatus. Along with the roughly 670-subject first cohort, a separate validation cohort of 120 different subjects was used. High-throughput TCR immunosequencing, statistical association of individual TCRs with disease status, and machine learning were combined to predict cytomegalovirus infection status. A later analysis re-analyzed previously published TCR beta repertoires from several hundred donors and added high-resolution HLA genotyping to study TCR occurrence patterns. Rather than using new phenotypic data, the later analysis identified candidate immune exposures from TCR beta sequences and from how often those sequences occurred across donors. To decide whether each TCR beta V gene segment behaved as functional or pseudogenic, an earlier analysis of some 580 of the donors relied on high-throughput TCR beta sequencing. Alongside the repertoire data, information on donor age, sex, ethnicity and CMV serostatus was compiled. A later genetic analysis took genome-wide SNP genotypes for about 55% of the 666 donors and used that subset as a discovery cohort. All discovery cohort repertoires had been generated on a single sequencing platform. HLA typing included class I and class II loci at four-digit resolution. The number of donors typed differed by locus, with about 629-630 for A, B, C, DRB1 and DQB1, about 500 for DQA1, 600 to 610 for DPA1, and some 440 for DPB1. Roughly 5 DR-DQ haplotypes were handled as single units for association and clustering, since linkage in the cohort was strong. On average, 235,054 unique TCR beta nucleotide sequences were sequenced per donor among some 420 genotyped donors of the cohort, with 15% to 20% of those sequences being non-productive. Here is what the overall study found, with its caveats: In an earlier analysis of a few hundred of the donors, most TCR beta V segments were observed in productive rearrangements about 87% or about 30% of the time, broadly matching IMGT annotations. According to a later analysis, most CMV-associated TCR beta chains appeared to be HLA-restricted, and the HLA associations seemed to be driven largely by CMV exposure. In vitro tests confirmed that three of the cytomegalovirus-associated TCR beta chains recognize cytomegalovirus antigens. A further reported finding was that TCR beta sequences accurately predicted the HLA-A and HLA-B alleles for most subjects in the first cohort. The authors suggested that the approach could potentially be extended to other disease states and immunological phenotypes. Linkage disequilibrium might explain the correlated functional status among segregating V segments, but an unknown experimental factor could not be ruled out. In a later analysis, several top co-occurrence clusters were reported to appear linked to parvovirus B19, influenza, CMV and Epstein-Barr virus. The classifier was reported to diagnose cytomegalovirus status with high specificity and sensitivity in both the original cohort and the validation cohort. A later analysis associated 16,951 TCR beta sequences with specific HLA alleles at a false discovery rate of 0.05. A cluster of highly shared sequence variants was judged likely to be a technical artifact of the sequencing pipeline. In a later genetic analysis, a missense DCLRE1C variant was associated with V-gene and J-gene trimming of TCR beta chains, and the association was replicated in an independent cohort. Because counts were too low, roughly 18 rarely observed V segments, including chromosome 9 orphons, were left out of the earlier analysis of approximately 500 of the donors. Because some donors lacked HLA typing at each locus, the association tests relied only on the typed subset. A later analysis found that TCR association rates varied across HLA loci, with DRB1 alleles showing the most associated TCRs and HLA-C alleles the fewest. Strong co-occurrence of HLA alleles, especially DR and DQ, made assigning TCR associations to individual alleles difficult. The cohort was sequenced for TCR beta chains only, and without alpha or paired-chain data the features that could be detected were limited. A later analysis found that HLA-associated TCR beta chains were more clonally expanded and had lower generation probabilities than equally common non-associated chains. CMV serostatus was the only immune exposure information available for the cohort. A later genetic analysis reported fewer N-insertions in productive TCRs among donors in an Asian-associated ancestry cluster than the roughly 620-donor mean. The study gave a list of some 150 TCR beta chains associated with cytomegalovirus. While some public TCRs were present in many individuals, most TCR sequences turned up only very rarely across donors. Sequencing depth was assumed to be roughly uniform across donors in the presence/absence analyses, though that assumption may not hold.

Library preparation used the immunoSEQ multiplex PCR assay. A mixture of 60 forward primers for TCR Vbeta segments and 13 reverse primers for TCR Jbeta segments was used in the multiplex PCR. The CDR3 region of rearranged TCR beta genes was amplified from genomic DNA with a multiplex PCR assay. The amplified TCR beta libraries were sequenced on the Illumina HiSeq System as 87-base-pair reads. In the source study's methods: A later analysis tallied around 80 million unique TCR beta chains across the 666 repertoires, and about 10 million of those chains were shared by two or more donors. Raw reads were error-corrected and collapsed into unique sequences with a nearest-neighbor algorithm that merged closely related sequences to remove PCR and sequencing errors. To assign V, D and J gene segments, CDR3 sequences were aligned to IMGT reference sequences. For a sequence to be retained, a match of at least six nucleotides to both a V gene segment and a J gene segment was required. A rearrangement counted as productive if the CDR3 had no stop codons and remained in frame with V and J, and every other rearrangement counted as non-productive. CDR3 was defined according to IMGT convention as the region running from the second conserved V-encoded cysteine to the conserved J-encoded phenylalanine. The earlier analysis of approximately 500 of the donors excluded sequences that lacked an unambiguous match to a single V gene segment. In an earlier analysis of several hundred of the donors, V segments were called functional above 56.7% productive rearrangements and were called segregating when the between-donor standard deviation exceeded 5%. A statistical classification framework was built to diagnose cytomegalovirus status from the catalog of TCR beta chain sequences. In a later analysis, V and J genes were assigned by comparing TCR nucleotide sequences against IMGT/GENE-DB human TR gene sequences. A later analysis assigned CDR3 sequences and most-parsimonious VDJ recombination scenarios with the TCRdist pipeline. In a later analysis, each TCR beta chain was defined by its CDR3 amino acid sequence together with its V-gene family, and reads without a unique V-gene family were excluded. In a later analysis, fewer than 650 highly shared, low-generation-probability nucleotide sequences were removed to address suspected cross-contamination and a sequencing artifact. For each public chain, a later analysis derived a clonal expansion index from normalized ranks of inferred template counts within each repertoire. A later analysis computed generation probabilities with a VDJ recombination model fitted to out-of-frame rearrangements, and checked the results against IGoR. In a later analysis, hypergeometric tests were used to score TCR-TCR, TCR-HLA and TCR-CMV co-occurrence, with a repertoire-size bias correction applied to TCR pairs. False discovery rates were estimated in a later analysis by permuting HLA or CMV assignments 20 times. A later analysis grouped co-occurring TCRs with DBSCAN, adding TCRdist sequence similarity when clustering within HLA-allele-positive subsets. For co-occurrence clustering, repertoires with fewer than 30,000 or more than 120,000 public chains were excluded, along with roughly 5 repertoires with anomalous nucleotide sharing. What TCRdb holds here is the immuneACCESS table cut down to in-frame rearrangements. Part of the clones is not present; checked against another copy, under half of the missing clones reflect an unresolved V gene, and the others are unexplained. V, J and clone size are those of that table, while D and trimming were read from the DNA. Here the sample has about 170,000 clones; around three quarters occur a single time. The ten largest account for roughly 2.1% of the sample.

The cohort comprised 710 or so healthy bone marrow donors. Cohort members were all nominally healthy when sampled, although unrecorded immune exposures were likely present. The donor was CMV seropositive and belonged to the group of some 290 seropositive cohort members. Every donor gave a peripheral blood sample, and the peripheral blood mononuclear cells from that sample were used for TCR beta sequencing. The Qiagen DNeasy Blood Extraction Kit was used to extract genomic DNA from the blood cell samples. The sequenced sample consisted of PBMCs. The receptor was derived from a woman aged 25 to 45 in good health and CMV-seropositive.

CDR3 sequence: CAWSVLAPDTQYF. The nucleotide sequence is TGTGCCTGGAGTGTACTAGCCCCAGATACGCAGTATTTT. The chain joins TRBV30 to TRBJ2-3, with TRBD2 tentatively as D gene (6 bases match). Trimming removed 0 bases from V and 4 bases from J, leaving 8 bases between the germline ends. From a lookup of the germline V gene (reference sequence), CDR1 and CDR2 are GTSNPN and SVGIG. The CDR3, from cysteine to phenylalanine, totals 13 residues. The entry retains the CDR3 DNA only, 39 bases that are in frame from base 1.